These 31 T cell receptor beta chains were all obtained from the same sample, sequenced in a study of blood T cell repertoires in COVID-19. Some clones are missing from TCRdb's copy, which holds only in-frame ones; the method was immunoSEQ multiplex PCR. This table holds roughly 250,000 clones, about 85% found once. Input material: PBMCs or T cells enriched from blood (not recorded which). The receptors derive from a woman in her thirties with acute COVID-19.

The rearrangement joins TRBV3-1 (or the pseudogene TRBV3-2) to TRBJ2-3, with TRBD1 matching 8 bases. Germline trimming cut 0 bases from V and 6 bases from J; bases unmatched to any gene: 5. This CDR3 comprises 15 residues. Per the germline V gene, CDR1 is LGHDT and CDR2 is YNNKEL (reference sequence). The CDR3 bases are TGTGCCAGCAGCCAAGAAGGACAGGGCAGGGATACGCAGTATTTT. This translates into CASSQEGQGRDTQYF.

V usage is TRBV30 and J usage is TRBJ2-1, with TRBD1 matching over 10 bases. This CDR3 spans 18 amino acids. With 3 bases clipped from V and 0 bases from J, the junction kept 11 bases outside the gene matches. CDR1 and CDR2 from the germline V gene are GTSNPN and SVGIG (reference sequence). DNA for the CDR3: TGTGCCTGGAGAGTTACACCCAGGGACAGGGGCTCCTACAATGAGCAGTTCTTC. Its protein is CAWRVTPRDRGSYNEQFF.

This sequence joins TRBV18 and TRBJ1-1, with TRBD1 identical over 7 bases. This CDR3 is built from 15 residues. Trimming removed 8 bases from V and 5 bases from J; junction bases left unmatched: 14. Germline CDR1 is KGHSH and CDR2 is LQKENI. In nucleotides, the CDR3 is TGTGCCAGCCAGGGGGTCGGCGGGCGAGAGACTGAAGCTTTCTTT. This sequence encodes CASQGVGGRETEAFF.

The chain carries TRBV5-6 and TRBJ1-2, with 7 bases identical to TRBD1. Germline V lookup: CDR1 SGHDT, CDR2 YYEEEE. V trimming: 4 bases; J trimming: 4 bases; junction bases outside the gene matches: 13. This CDR3 contains 16 residues. The DNA for the CDR3 is TGTGCCAGCAGCCCTATCGGGACAGTGCCCGTCTATGGCTACACCTTC. It yields the protein CASSPIGTVPVYGYTF.

The V and J genes are TRBV29-1 and TRBJ2-1, with TRBD2 matching over 7 bases. Germline lookup yields CDR1 SQVTM and CDR2 ANQGSEA. This CDR3 has 12 amino acids. The V and J ends lost 3 bases and 6 bases, in that order; junction bases with no gene match: 2. CDR3 sequence (DNA): TGCAGCGTTGACAGCGGGGTCAATGAGCAGTTCTTC. The encoded protein is CSVDSGVNEQFF.

This clone has at least ten counts. J is TRBJ2-3 and V is TRBV28; D is unclear. Looked up from germline, CDR1 is MDHEN and CDR2 is SYDVKM. Trimming shortened V by 5 bases and J by 5 bases, and 14 bases separated the two germline ends. The CDR3 consists of 14 residues. The CDR3 DNA is TGTGCCAGCAGTCTCGTATCTATCGGAGATACGCAGTATTTT. Translating it yields CASSLVSIGDTQYF.

The rearrangement uses TRBV27 and TRBJ2-1; TRBD1 might be the D (5 bases). CDR3 size: 17 residues. Germline values: CDR1 MNHEY, CDR2 SMNVEV (reference sequence). V was trimmed by 0 bases and J by 0 bases, leaving 12 bases between them. The CDR3 nucleotides read TGTGCCAGCAGTTTATCGCGGACACCCCGCTCCTACAATGAGCAGTTCTTC. It specifies CASSLSRTPRSYNEQFF.

The chain employs TRBV18 and TRBJ2-5; TRBD1 matches 7 bases. CDR1 KGHSH and CDR2 LQKENI come from the germline V gene. Losses at the gene ends were 2 bases for V and 13 bases for J; bases not matched to a gene: 13. The CDR3 runs to 14 residues. CDR3 sequence (DNA): TGTGCCAGCTCACCAACGCCATTACAGGGGTGGCGGTACTTC. It translates to CASSPTPLQGWRYF.

V and J are TRBV3-1 (or the pseudogene TRBV3-2) and TRBJ1-1, with 7 nucleotides matching TRBD1. Losses at the gene ends were 1 base for V and 3 bases for J; bases not matched to a gene: 5. CDR3 length: 15 amino acids. CDR1 and CDR2 (germline): LGHDT, YNNKEL (reference sequence). In DNA form, the CDR3 reads TGTGCCAGCAGCCAAGTGCCAGGGGGTTACACTGAAGCTTTCTTT. Residues: CASSQVPGGYTEAFF.

V usage is TRBV5-1 and J usage is TRBJ2-6, with a weak D call TRBD2 (6 bases). CDR1 SGHRS and CDR2 YFSETQ come from the germline V gene. The CDR3 loop spans 18 amino acids. V shed 0 bases and J shed 0 bases, with 13 bases lying between them. CDR3 nucleotides: TGCGCCAGCAGCTTGGCCGCAGGGACTGACTCTGGGGCCAACGTCCTGACTTTC. Amino acids: CASSLAAGTDSGANVLTF.

The genes are TRBV18 and TRBJ2-2; TRBD1 is a possible D gene (6 bases). In germline, CDR1 is KGHSH, CDR2 LQKENI. The CDR3 consists of 16 residues. V gave up 3 bases and J gave up 1 base, with 12 bases separating them. The CDR3 DNA reads TGTGCCAGCTCACCCCCAGGGACAAGGAACACCGGGGAGCTGTTTTTT. The encoded protein is CASSPPGTRNTGELFF.

The chain employs TRBV6-1 and TRBJ1-6, with 7 bases aligning to TRBD1. V lost 0 bases and J lost 9; bases outside the gene matches: 5. Per the germline V gene, CDR1 is MNHNS and CDR2 is SASEGT. CDR3 length: 15 amino acids. CDR3 DNA sequence: TGTGCCAGCAGTGAAGCCCGACAGGGAGGTTCACCCCTCCACTTT. Translation gives CASSEARQGGSPLHF.

This clone was counted only a few times. This chain connects TRBV28 to TRBJ1-6, with 7 bases fitting TRBD1. The CDR3 has 14 amino acids. V lost 3 bases to trimming and J lost 10 bases; unmatched junction nucleotides: 6. Germline V gene sequence: CDR1 MDHEN, CDR2 SYDVKM. As DNA, the CDR3 is TGTGCCAGCAGTTTTGACAGGGCGGCCTCACCCCTCCACTTT. This sequence encodes CASSFDRAASPLHF.

The rearrangement links TRBV5-1 to TRBJ2-3; D not resolved. The CDR3 contains 18 residues. With 0 bases removed from V and 7 bases from J, the gap between germline ends came to 24 bases. From germline, CDR1 is SGHRS and CDR2 YFSETQ. The CDR3 nucleotides are TGCGCCAGCAGCTTGGCCCAGACTGCCCGCAACCGCCCCAATACGCAGTATTTT. Its protein product is CASSLAQTARNRPNTQYF.

The genes are TRBV27 and TRBJ1-1, with 8 positions matching TRBD1. J lost 8 bases, V lost 5 bases, and 7 bases had no gene match. CDR1 and CDR2 from the germline V gene are MNHEY and SMNVEV (reference sequence). The CDR3 has 13 residues. The CDR3 protein is CASSTDRGLEAFF. CDR3 DNA: TGTGCCAGCAGTACTGACAGGGGTTTAGAAGCTTTCTTT.

The chain combines TRBV6-1 with TRBJ2-1; TRBD2 matches 9 bases. Losses at the gene ends were 2 bases for V and 7 bases for J; bases not matched to a gene: 9. CDR1 and CDR2 from the germline V gene are MNHNS and SASEGT. The CDR3 has 16 residues. The CDR3 nucleotides are TGTGCCAGCAGTGAATGGGCGGGGGGGCTGTATAATGAGCAGTTCTTC. Translating gives CASSEWAGGLYNEQFF.

The chain is built from TRBV30 and TRBJ2-3; D is unclear. CDR3 length equals 16 residues. The V and J ends lost 7 bases and 5 bases respectively, with 25 bases between them. Germline CDR1 GTSNPN, CDR2 SVGIG (reference sequence). The CDR3 protein is CASVSDTPSSVDTQYF. The DNA of the CDR3 is TGTGCCTCGGTCAGTGACACCCCCTCGAGTGTAGATACGCAGTATTTT.

V is TRBV6-1 and J is TRBJ2-3, with 7 nucleotides matching TRBD1. V shed 2 bases, J shed 8 bases, and the junction held 7 bases outside the gene matches. The CDR3 contains 14 residues. Germline CDR1 MNHNS, CDR2 SASEGT. In DNA, the CDR3 is TGTGCCAGCAGTGAACAGGGGGAACTTGCTACGCAGTATTTT. Its protein is CASSEQGELATQYF.

The chain employs TRBV29-1 and TRBJ2-1; 10 positions match TRBD2. Trimming removed 5 bases from V and 8 bases from J; junction bases left unmatched: 9. Germline V gives CDR1 SQVTM, CDR2 ANQGSEA. This CDR3 is built from 14 residues. This chain's CDR3 is CSVSSSGGLDEQFF. CDR3 coding DNA: TGCAGCGTTTCTTCTAGCGGGGGACTTGATGAGCAGTTCTTC.

The rearrangement joins TRBV7-8 to TRBJ1-4, with 9 bases that match TRBD1. With V trimmed by 6 bases and J by 1 base, 6 bases remained unmatched. This CDR3 is built from 16 residues. Germline V gives CDR1 SGHVS, CDR2 FQNEAQ. Here the CDR3 DNA reads TGTGCCAGCAGACGGGACAGGGTGGGAACTAATGAAAAACTGTTTTTT. Translated, it gives CASRRDRVGTNEKLFF.

The chain couples TRBV6-5 to TRBJ1-2; tentatively, D is TRBD1 (6 bases). The CDR3 contains 14 residues. The V end lost 6 bases, the J end lost 1 base, and 12 bases lay between the germline ends. Germline CDR1 is MNHEY and CDR2 is SVGAGI. DNA for the CDR3: TGTGCCAGCAGGGGGACATCAATTAACTATGGCTACACCTTC. Encoded protein: CASRGTSINYGYTF.

This clone has a single count. As DNA, the CDR3 is TGCAGCGTTGAAAGGCCCCGGAGCACGGGGACTACAGAGACCCAGTACTTC. It encodes CSVERPRSTGTTETQYF. The rearrangement joins TRBV29-1 to TRBJ2-5, with TRBD2 matching over 7 bases. Trimming at V came to 2 bases and at J to 4 bases, leaving 16 bases not matched to a gene. CDR3 size: 17 residues. Germline V gene lookup returns CDR1 SQVTM and CDR2 ANQGSEA.

This chain joins TRBV10-3 and TRBJ2-3; TRBD2 agrees at 7 bases. The germline V gene encodes CDR1 ENHRY and CDR2 SYGVKD. The junction had 3 bases not matched to a gene; V was cut back by 7 bases and J by 2 bases. The CDR3 is 13 amino acids. CDR3 region: CAITSGDTDTQYF. The CDR3 DNA reads as TGTGCCATCACCAGCGGGGACACAGATACGCAGTATTTT.

This chain links TRBV5-4 with TRBJ1-6; the match to TRBD1 covers 9 bases. The germline V gene has CDR1 SGHNT and CDR2 YYREEE (reference sequence). This CDR3 comprises 14 residues. J gave up 8 bases and V 1 base, and 1 base lay outside the gene matches. For the CDR3, the DNA is TGTGCCAGCAGCTTGAGACAGGGGGATTCACCCCTCCACTTT. Its protein is CASSLRQGDSPLHF. Drawing the rest from reference TRBV5-4 and TRBJ1-6, the complete variable domain is ETGVTQSPTHLIKTRGQQVTLRCSSQSGHNTVSWYQQALGQGPQFIFQYYREEENGRGNFPPRFSGLQFPNYSSELNVNALELDDSALYLCASSLRQGDSPLHFGNGTRLTVT.

The rearrangement links TRBV11-1 to TRBJ2-3; 7 positions agree with TRBD1. V shed 1 base, J shed 6 bases, and the junction held 7 bases outside the gene matches. The CDR3 totals 15 residues. CDR1 and CDR2 (germline): SGHAT, FQDESV (reference sequence). The CDR3 DNA reads as TGTGCCAGCAGCTTAGGGACAGGCACTATCGATACGCAGTATTTT. This translates into CASSLGTGTIDTQYF.

This sequence joins TRBV5-1 and TRBJ2-2; D may be TRBD1 (6 bases). The CDR3 has 15 amino acids. V lost 1 base and J lost 1, with 8 bases in between. The germline CDR1 and CDR2 sequences are SGHRS and YFSETQ. The CDR3 spells CASSLRDMNTGELFF. CDR3 nucleotides: TGCGCCAGCAGCTTGCGGGACATGAACACCGGGGAGCTGTTTTTT.

The gene calls are TRBV2 and TRBJ2-3, with 9 bases that match TRBD2. V dropped 6 bases and J dropped 3; count of bases not matched to a gene: 10. Per germline, CDR1 SNHLY and CDR2 FYNNEI. The CDR3 runs 16 residues. DNA of the CDR3: TGTGCCAGCAGCACCGGGACTAGCAGCCGGACAGATACGCAGTATTTT. It is translated as CASSTGTSSRTDTQYF.

CDR3 in amino acids: CSVDLWTGNVNYYGYTF. CDR3 nucleotides: TGCAGCGTTGACCTTTGGACAGGGAATGTAAACTACTATGGCTACACCTTC. This chain links TRBV29-1 with TRBJ1-2; the match to TRBD1 covers 8 bases. This CDR3 has 17 amino acids. The V gene end was trimmed by 3 bases and the J gene end by 3 bases; junction bases not matched to a gene: 15. Germline assignment: CDR1 SQVTM and CDR2 ANQGSEA.

This sequence joins TRBV9 and TRBJ2-3; 8 bases match TRBD2. Germline values: CDR1 SGDLS, CDR2 YYNGEE. J lost 6 bases, V lost 7 bases, and 10 bases had no gene match. The CDR3 loop spans 14 amino acids. CDR3 sequence reads: CASSGGPKVDTQYF. DNA for the CDR3: TGTGCCAGCTCGGGGGGGCCTAAGGTGGATACGCAGTATTTT.

A single count supports this clone. The junction differs from germline at one of its ends, possibly a read error. The chain links TRBV30 to TRBJ1-5, with TRBD1 as a possible D gene (6 bases). Germline V gene data show CDR1 as GTSNPN and CDR2 as SVGIG (reference sequence). The CDR3 loop spans 13 amino acids. CDR3 protein: CAWSDAYGGQEVF. As DNA, the CDR3 is TGTGCCTGGAGTGACGCCTACGGGGGGCAGGAAGTTTTT.

For this clone: One end of the junction does not line up with germline, which may come from a read error. The rearrangement links TRBV7-7 to TRBJ2-7; 7 bases match TRBD2. Germline V lookup: CDR1 SSHAT, CDR2 FNYEAQ (reference sequence). The CDR3 is 16 residues long. The CDR3 DNA sequence: TGTGCTAGCAGCTTGGGGCCTGGGAGCGGGATGAGCGAGCAGTACTTC. This encodes CASSLGPGSGMSEQYF.